The rows below give T cell receptor beta chains drawn from one sample of a study of identical twins. TCRdb re-derived calls from the 5' RACE reads in MiXCR, one entry per CDR3 protein. Of a few hundred thousand distinct CDR3 sequences in the sample, roughly 9.5% are singletons; the top ten hold roughly 3%. These sequences were also reported in another study, on yellow fever vaccine responses in identical twins.

The sample comprised PBMCs. Every receptor here comes from a woman aged 18-29 years in good health. The CDR3 runs from the conserved cysteine through the conserved F or W. A D gene is named only where the DNA matches it firmly. Size is stated for part of the rows, as once, few or many counts, or as a class when the clone is expanded.

d_gene | j_gene | abundance | v_gene | CDR3aa | CDR3nt
. | TRBJ1-4 | many | TRBV27 | CASSPGAGGKLFF | TGTGCCAGCAGTCCAGGGGCCGGCGGAAAACTGTTTTTT
TRBD2 | TRBJ2-1 | few | TRBV9 | CASSVGFSGGDEQFF | TGTGCCAGCAGCGTAGGCTTTAGCGGGGGGGATGAGCAGTTCTTC
. | TRBJ1-4 | many | TRBV28 | CASSSEQGLIEKLFF | TGTGCCAGCAGCTCAGAACAGGGTCTTATTGAAAAACTGTTTTTT
. | TRBJ2-5 | many | TRBV12-3/TRBV12-4 | CASKVAGSATQYF | TGTGCCAGCAAGGTTGCAGGGTCCGCGACCCAGTACTTC
. | TRBJ2-1 | . | TRBV2 | CASSDEIYNEQFF | TGTGCCAGCAGTGATGAGATCTACAATGAGCAGTTCTTC
TRBD1 | TRBJ2-5 | . | TRBV7-2 | CASTPWDRAQETQYF | TGTGCCAGCACCCCATGGGACAGGGCCCAAGAGACCCAGTACTTC
. | TRBJ2-7 | many | TRBV2 | CASGPEGPTYEQYF | TGTGCCAGCGGGCCTGAAGGCCCGACCTACGAGCAGTACTTC
TRBD2 | TRBJ2-3 | few | TRBV2 | CAKRRGGVDNTDTQYF | TGTGCCAAAAGACGGGGAGGGGTCGATAACACAGATACGCAGTATTTT
. | TRBJ2-3 | few | TRBV6-1 | CASRDFPDTQYF | TGTGCCAGCAGGGACTTTCCAGATACGCAGTATTTT
. | TRBJ1-2 | . | TRBV28 | CASSPEFRGTYGYTF | TGTGCCAGCAGTCCTGAATTCCGGGGAACCTATGGCTACACCTTC
. | TRBJ2-7 | many | TRBV12-3/TRBV12-4 | CASSFGRQETYEQYF | TGTGCCAGCAGTTTTGGTAGGCAGGAAACCTACGAGCAGTACTTC
. | TRBJ2-2 | . | TRBV7-2 | CASSFSQIGFGELFF | TGTGCCAGCAGCTTCTCTCAAATAGGGTTTGGGGAGCTGTTTTTT
TRBD2 | TRBJ2-3 | many | TRBV12-3/TRBV12-4 | CASRSGLAGSPSTDTQYF | TGTGCCAGCAGATCGGGACTAGCGGGGAGCCCTAGCACAGATACGCAGTATTTT
TRBD1 | TRBJ2-4 | few | TRBV2 | CASWGGQGFIQYF | TGTGCCAGTTGGGGGGGACAGGGTTTCATTCAGTACTTC
. | TRBJ2-1 | many | TRBV7-9 | CASSLASNYNEQFF | TGTGCCAGCAGCTTAGCCTCGAACTACAATGAGCAGTTCTTC